This T cell receptor beta chain was observed in a study of T cells after yellow fever vaccination. Overall study context: For low cell numbers, libraries were made with SMART-Seq v4 Ultra Low Input.

The CDR3 totals 13 residues. Germline CDR1 reads SEHNR; CDR2 reads FQNEAQ (reference sequence). Trimming took off 7 bases at V and 5 bases at J, with 13 bases between the two ends. TCRdb re-analysed the 5' RACE reads in MiXCR, keeping a single row per CDR3 protein. The sample holds some 250,000 distinct CDR3 sequences, approximately 3.5% seen once. Study conclusions and caveats: Contamination of FACS-sorted repertoires by abundant clonotypes from the bulk population could occur. Few clonotypes appeared in both CD4 and CD8 compartments.

This clonotype came up many times. Its specificity is not known. The TCR was taken from a man between 18 and 29 years old who received the YFV17D yellow fever vaccine. The sequenced sample was PBMCs, obtained 15 days after the yellow fever booster vaccination. The chain joins TRBV7-9 to TRBJ2-3, with D perhaps matching TRBD2 (6 bases). The CDR3 DNA sequence: TGTGCCAGCAAGGTGGAGGGGAAAGATACGCAGTATTTT. Protein sequence: CASKVEGKDTQYF. The entire variable domain, with the rest obtained from reference TRBV7-9 and TRBJ2-3, is as follows: DTGVSQNPRHKITKRGQNVTFRCDPISEHNRLYWYRQTLGQGPEFLTYFQNEAQLEKSRLLSDRFSAERPKGSFSTLEIQRTEQGDSAMYLCASKVEGKDTQYFGPGTRLTVL.